A single sample gave rise to the 8 T cell receptor beta chains below, sequenced in a study of T cells in Graves' hyperthyroidism and ophthalmopathy. RNA transcripts yielded amplified TCR beta CDR3 regions. First-round RT-PCR with HTBI primers amplified the TCR CDR3 region. A single record per CDR3 protein comes from TCRdb applying MiXCR to the multiplex PCR reads. This table has under 450,000 distinct CDR3 sequences, roughly 14% appearing once. What was sequenced was blood. The receptors come from a woman aged 18-35 years with Graves' hyperthyroidism.

The chain recombines TRBV10-3 with TRBJ2-7; the D is unclear. The CDR3 is made up of 14 amino acids. Germline CDR1 ENHRY, CDR2 SYGVKD. V was trimmed by 0 bases and J by 3 bases, leaving 9 bases between them. DNA for the CDR3: TGTGCCATCAGTGAGTCGGGCCCGAGCTACGAGCAGTACTTC. It codes for CAISESGPSYEQYF.

This clonotype turned up a few times. One end of the junction is discordant with germline, which a read error may explain. This rearrangement joins TRBV7-7 to TRBJ1-1; D remains ambiguous. Germline V gives CDR1 SSHAT, CDR2 FNYEAQ (reference sequence). The CDR3 consists of 15 residues. Here the CDR3 DNA reads TGTGCTAGCAGCCCCCGAGTGATGGTGAACACTGAAGCTTTCTTT. It is translated as CASSPRVMVNTEAFF. The whole variable domain, filled in from reference TRBV7-7 and TRBJ1-1, reads GAGVSQSPRYKVTKRGQDVTLRCDPISSHATLYWYQQALGQGPEFLTYFNYEAQPDKSGLPSDRFSAERPEGSISTLTIQRTEQRDSAMYRCASSPRVMVNTEAFFGQGTRLTVV.

The CDR3 nucleotides read TGTGCCAGCAGTGTCAGGGGTGGCTGGGAGACCCAGTACTTC. This sequence encodes CASSVRGGWETQYF. The chain uses TRBV6-1 and TRBJ2-5; tentatively, D is TRBD1 (6 bases). Germline CDR1 MNHNS, CDR2 SASEGT. The CDR3 has 14 amino acids. The V and J ends lost 4 bases and 5 bases respectively, with 14 bases between them.

Regarding this clonotype: A read error may account for a junction end that differs from germline. This chain connects TRBV2 to TRBJ2-3, with TRBD1 matching over 7 bases. The CDR3 has 13 amino acids. The germline V gene has CDR1 SNHLY and CDR2 FYNNEI. The CDR3 nucleotides read TGTGCCAGCAGAGAAGACAGGGCAGATACGCAGTATTTT. This translates into CASREDRADTQYF.

There are many counts of this clonotype. The rearrangement links TRBV12-3 or TRBV12-4 to TRBJ2-7; TRBD2 is a possible D gene (6 bases). Trimming shortened V by 5 bases and J by 2 bases, and 13 bases separated the two germline ends. The CDR3 totals 14 residues. DNA for the CDR3: TGTGCCAGCAGTCCCCGGGACTCCACCTACGAGCAGTACTTC. Residues: CASSPRDSTYEQYF.

At least ten counts were recorded for this clonotype. In DNA form, the CDR3 reads TGTGCCAGCAGCTTCGTTTTGGTAGCGGGGAGCCAAGAGACCCAGTACTTC. Protein product: CASSFVLVAGSQETQYF. V and J are TRBV5-5 and TRBJ2-5; TRBD2 agrees at 8 bases. The CDR3 is made up of 17 amino acids. V was clipped by 2 bases and J by 1 base; unmatched bases: 10. The V gene's germline CDR1 is SGHKS and CDR2 YYEKEE (reference sequence).

This clonotype was seen repeatedly, ten times or more. This rearrangement joins TRBV12-3 or TRBV12-4 to TRBJ2-7; D not certain. Trimming removed 8 bases at V and 6 bases at J, with 17 bases between. There are 13 residues in the CDR3. The CDR3 is CASAPSVGREQYF. The CDR3 DNA reads as TGTGCCAGCGCCCCCTCGGTGGGCCGCGAGCAGTACTTC.

The table lists this clonotype with many counts. The chain is built from TRBV12-3 or TRBV12-4 and TRBJ2-5; 9 bases agree with TRBD2. There are 16 residues in the CDR3. The trim removed 7 bases at V and 5 bases at J, leaving 14 bases unmatched. DNA of the CDR3: TGTGCCAGCACCCCCAGGGGCGGGAGGGCCGGGGAGACCCAGTACTTC. It codes for CASTPRGGRAGETQYF.